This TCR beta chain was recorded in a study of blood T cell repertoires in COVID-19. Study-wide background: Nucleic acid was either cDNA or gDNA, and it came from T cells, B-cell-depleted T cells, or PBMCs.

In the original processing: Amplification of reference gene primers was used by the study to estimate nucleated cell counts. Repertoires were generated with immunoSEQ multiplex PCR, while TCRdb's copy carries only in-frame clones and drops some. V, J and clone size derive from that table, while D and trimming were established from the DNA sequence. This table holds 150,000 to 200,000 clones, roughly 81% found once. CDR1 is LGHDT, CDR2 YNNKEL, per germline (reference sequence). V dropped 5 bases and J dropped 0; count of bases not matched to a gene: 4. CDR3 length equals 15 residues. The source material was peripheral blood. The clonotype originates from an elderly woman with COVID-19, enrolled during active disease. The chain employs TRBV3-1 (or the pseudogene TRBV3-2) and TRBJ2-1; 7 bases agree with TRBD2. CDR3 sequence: CASSLLASSYNEQFF. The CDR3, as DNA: TGTGCCAGCAGCTTACTAGCGAGCTCCTACAATGAGCAGTTCTTC.